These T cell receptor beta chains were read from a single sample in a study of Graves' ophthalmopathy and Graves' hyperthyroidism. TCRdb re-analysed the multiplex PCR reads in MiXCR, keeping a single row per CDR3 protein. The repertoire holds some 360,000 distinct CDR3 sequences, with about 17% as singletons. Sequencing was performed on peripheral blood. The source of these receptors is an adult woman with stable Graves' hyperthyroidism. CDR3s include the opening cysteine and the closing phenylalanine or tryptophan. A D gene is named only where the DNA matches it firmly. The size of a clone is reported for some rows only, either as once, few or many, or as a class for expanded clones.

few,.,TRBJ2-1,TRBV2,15,CASRHRVESYNEQFF,TGTGCCAGCAGACACAGGGTAGAGTCCTACAATGAGCAGTTCTTC
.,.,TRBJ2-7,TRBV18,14,CASSVGLANYEQDF,TGTGCCAGCTCCGTGGGGCTAGCCAACTACGAGCAGGACTTC
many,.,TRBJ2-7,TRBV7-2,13,CASSVGHDYEQYF,TGTGCCAGCAGCGTAGGACACGACTACGAGCAGTACTTC
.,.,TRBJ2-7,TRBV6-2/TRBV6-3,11,CASSYITEQYF,TGTGCCAGCAGTTACATCACCGAGCAGTACTTC
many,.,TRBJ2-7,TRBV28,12,CASTGLVDEQYF,TGTGCCAGCACTGGACTCGTGGACGAGCAGTACTTC
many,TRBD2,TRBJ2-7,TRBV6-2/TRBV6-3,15,CASSSTSGTPYEQYF,TGTGCCAGCAGTTCGACTAGCGGGACGCCCTACGAGCAGTACTTC
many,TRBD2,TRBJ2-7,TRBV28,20,CASSSPPGRLTSGSSYEQYF,TGTGCCAGCAGTTCACCCCCGGGCCGGCTCACTAGCGGGAGCTCCTACGAGCAGTACTTC
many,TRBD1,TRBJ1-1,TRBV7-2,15,CASSPGDRRNTEAFF,TGTGCCAGCAGCCCAGGGGACAGACGAAACACTGAAGCTTTCTTT
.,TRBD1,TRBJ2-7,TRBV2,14,CASKLNRGTYEQYF,TGTGCCAGCAAACTTAACAGGGGAACCTACGAGCAGTACTTC
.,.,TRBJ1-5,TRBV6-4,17,CASSAFGTAGVVQPQHF,TGTGCCAGCAGTGCCTTTGGGACCGCGGGCGTGGTTCAGCCCCAGCATTTT
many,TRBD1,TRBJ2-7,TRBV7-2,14,CASSHGTGPYEQYF,TGTGCCAGCAGTCATGGGACAGGGCCCTACGAGCAGTACTTC
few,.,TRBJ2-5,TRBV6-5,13,CASNYEAQETQYF,TGTGCCAGCAATTACGAGGCGCAAGAGACCCAGTACTTC
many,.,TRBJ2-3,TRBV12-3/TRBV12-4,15,CASSTSFPRADTQYF,TGTGCCAGCAGTACTAGCTTCCCCCGAGCAGATACGCAGTATTTT
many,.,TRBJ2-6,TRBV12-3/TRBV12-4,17,CASSLGGGGSGANVLTF,TGTGCCAGCAGTTTAGGCGGCGGCGGTTCTGGGGCCAACGTCCTGACTTTC
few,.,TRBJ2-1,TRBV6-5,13,CASTSANYNEQFF,TGTGCCAGCACTAGCGCGAACTACAATGAGCAGTTCTTC
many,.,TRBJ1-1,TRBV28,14,CASRTGTLNTEAFF,TGTGCCAGCAGAACCGGGACATTGAACACTGAAGCTTTCTTT
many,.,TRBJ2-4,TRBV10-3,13,CAISGRDSDIQYF,TGTGCCATCAGTGGTAGGGATTCGGACATTCAGTACTTC
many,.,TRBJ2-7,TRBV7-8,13,CASSLLDHYEQYF,TGTGCCAGCAGCTTGTTGGACCACTACGAGCAGTACTTC
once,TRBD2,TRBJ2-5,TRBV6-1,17,CASSELAGAMGQETQDF,TGTGCCAGCAGTGAACTAGCGGGGGCGATGGGGCAAGAGACCCAGGACTTC
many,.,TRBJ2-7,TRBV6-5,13,CASSYRVSYEQYF,TGTGCCAGCAGTTACAGGGTATCCTACGAGCAGTACTTC
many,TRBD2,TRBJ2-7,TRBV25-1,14,CASSEYGGEYEQYF,TGTGCCAGCAGTGAATACGGGGGGGAATACGAGCAGTACTTC
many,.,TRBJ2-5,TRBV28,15,CASSFSGLHQETQYF,TGTGCCAGCAGTTTTAGCGGACTTCACCAAGAGACCCAGTACTTC
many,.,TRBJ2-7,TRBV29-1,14,CSVVLTEQRYEQYF,TGCAGCGTTGTTCTTACCGAACAGAGGTACGAGCAGTACTTC
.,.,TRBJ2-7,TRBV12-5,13,CASGWTDFNEQYF,TGTGCTAGTGGTTGGACGGACTTCAACGAGCAGTACTTC